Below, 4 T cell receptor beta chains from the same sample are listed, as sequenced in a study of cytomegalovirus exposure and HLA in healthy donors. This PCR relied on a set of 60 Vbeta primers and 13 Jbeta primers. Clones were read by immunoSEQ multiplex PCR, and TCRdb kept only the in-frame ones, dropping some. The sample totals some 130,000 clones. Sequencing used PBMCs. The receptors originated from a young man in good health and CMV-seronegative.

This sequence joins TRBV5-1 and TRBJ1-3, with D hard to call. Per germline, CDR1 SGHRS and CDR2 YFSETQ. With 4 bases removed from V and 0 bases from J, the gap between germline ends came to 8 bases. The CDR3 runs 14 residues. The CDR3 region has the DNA TGCGCCAGCAGCGTACAGAGCTCTGGAAACACCATATATTTT. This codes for CASSVQSSGNTIYF.

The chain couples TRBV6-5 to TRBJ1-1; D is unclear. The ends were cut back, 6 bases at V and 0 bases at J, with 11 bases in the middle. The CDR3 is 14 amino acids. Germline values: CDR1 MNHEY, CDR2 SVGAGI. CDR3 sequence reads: CASRGVGVNTEAFF. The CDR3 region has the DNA TGTGCCAGCAGAGGTGTTGGAGTGAACACTGAAGCTTTCTTT.

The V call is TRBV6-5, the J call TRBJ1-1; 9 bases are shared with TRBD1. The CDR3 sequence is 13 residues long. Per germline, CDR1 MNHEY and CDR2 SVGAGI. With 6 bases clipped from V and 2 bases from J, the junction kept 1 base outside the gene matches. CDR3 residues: CASRQGANTEAFF. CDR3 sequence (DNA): TGTGCCAGCAGACAGGGGGCTAACACTGAAGCTTTCTTT.

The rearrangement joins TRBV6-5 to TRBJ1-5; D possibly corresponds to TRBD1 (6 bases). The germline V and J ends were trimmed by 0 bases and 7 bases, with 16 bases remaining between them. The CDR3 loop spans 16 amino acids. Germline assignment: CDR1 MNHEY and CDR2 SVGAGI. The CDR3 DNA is TGTGCCAGCAGTTACTCTAGGCCGAAAGGGGGACAGCCCCAGCATTTT. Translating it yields CASSYSRPKGGQPQHF.